This is a list of T cell receptor beta chains from one sample in a study of blood T cells in healthy people across ages. TCRdb reanalysed the 5' RACE reads using MiXCR and keeps one entry per CDR3 protein. The table includes some 880,000 distinct CDR3 sequences, 35% to 40% detected once. The sequenced sample consisted of blood. Receptor source: a man aged 18 to 30 in good health. Both conserved end residues are part of each CDR3. The D gene is left open where the match is weak. Size values are once, few and many counts, or a class for expanded clones, and some rows have none.

d_gene: NA; j_gene: TRBJ2-3; abundance: NA; v_gene: TRBV4-1; CDR3aa: CASSQGGSTDTRYF; CDR3nt: TGCGCCAGCAGCCAAGGGGGCTCCACAGATACGCGGTATTTT
d_gene: NA; j_gene: TRBJ2-5; abundance: few; v_gene: TRBV20-1; CDR3aa: CSAKDPLRETQYF; CDR3nt: TGCAGTGCTAAGGACCCTCTCCGAGAGACCCAGTACTTC
d_gene: TRBD2; j_gene: TRBJ2-3; abundance: few; v_gene: TRBV9; CDR3aa: CASSGSGRRTDTQYF; CDR3nt: TGTGCCAGCAGCGGGAGCGGGAGACGCACAGATACGCAGTATTTT
d_gene: NA; j_gene: TRBJ1-4; abundance: few; v_gene: TRBV12-3/TRBV12-4; CDR3aa: CASSPGQFNEKLFF; CDR3nt: TGTGCCAGCAGTCCCGGACAGTTTAATGAAAAACTGTTTTTT
d_gene: TRBD1; j_gene: TRBJ1-1; abundance: few; v_gene: TRBV11-1; CDR3aa: CASSPLQGRDTEAFF; CDR3nt: TGTGCCAGCAGCCCCCTACAGGGGCGGGACACTGAAGCTTTCTTT
d_gene: TRBD2; j_gene: TRBJ2-7; abundance: few; v_gene: TRBV7-9; CDR3aa: CASSNPGTSGYEQYF; CDR3nt: TGTGCCAGCAGCAACCCCGGGACTAGCGGTTACGAGCAGTACTTC
d_gene: NA; j_gene: TRBJ1-2; abundance: NA; v_gene: TRBV6-5; CDR3aa: CASSTQPTDYGYTF; CDR3nt: TGTGCCAGCAGTACCCAGCCAACGGACTATGGCTACACCTTC
d_gene: NA; j_gene: TRBJ2-5; abundance: few; v_gene: TRBV9; CDR3aa: CASSVATTQGETQYF; CDR3nt: TGTGCCAGCAGCGTAGCTACGACACAGGGAGAGACCCAGTACTTC
d_gene: TRBD1; j_gene: TRBJ2-1; abundance: NA; v_gene: TRBV10-3; CDR3aa: CAIMGQGMSYNEQFF; CDR3nt: TGTGCCATCATGGGACAGGGAATGTCCTACAATGAGCAGTTCTTC
d_gene: TRBD2; j_gene: TRBJ2-5; abundance: NA; v_gene: TRBV10-3; CDR3aa: CAISEKTSGGGQETQYF; CDR3nt: TGTGCCATCAGTGAAAAAACTAGCGGGGGTGGACAAGAGACCCAGTACTTC
d_gene: TRBD1; j_gene: TRBJ1-6; abundance: many; v_gene: TRBV7-9; CDR3aa: CASSLHDRGTRSPLHF; CDR3nt: TGTGCCAGCAGCTTACATGACAGGGGCACGCGTTCACCCCTCCACTTT
d_gene: TRBD2; j_gene: TRBJ2-3; abundance: NA; v_gene: TRBV15; CDR3aa: CATSRASGGADTQYF; CDR3nt: TGTGCCACCAGCAGAGCTAGCGGGGGGGCAGATACGCAGTATTTT
d_gene: TRBD2; j_gene: TRBJ2-3; abundance: many; v_gene: TRBV6-5; CDR3aa: CASSSGTSGPGGTQYF; CDR3nt: TGTGCCAGCAGTTCGGGGACTAGCGGGCCGGGAGGTACGCAGTATTTT
d_gene: NA; j_gene: TRBJ2-2; abundance: few; v_gene: TRBV5-1; CDR3aa: CASSLVLGENTGELFF; CDR3nt: TGCGCCAGCAGCTTGGTGCTCGGCGAAAACACCGGGGAGCTGTTTTTT
d_gene: NA; j_gene: TRBJ2-7; abundance: few; v_gene: TRBV12-3/TRBV12-4; CDR3aa: CASRPQTGYNEQYF; CDR3nt: TGTGCCAGCAGGCCCCAGACAGGATACAATGAGCAGTACTTC
d_gene: TRBD2; j_gene: TRBJ2-7; abundance: NA; v_gene: TRBV12-3/TRBV12-4; CDR3aa: CASSSLGLAYNEQYF; CDR3nt: TGTGCCAGCAGCAGTTTAGGACTAGCCTACAATGAGCAGTACTTC
d_gene: NA; j_gene: TRBJ1-1; abundance: NA; v_gene: TRBV7-2; CDR3aa: CASSFGSSNTEAFF; CDR3nt: TGTGCCAGCAGCTTTGGGAGCTCGAACACTGAAGCTTTCTTT